This TCR beta chain appears in the sequencing data of a study of blood T cell repertoires in COVID-19. Across the whole study: From the United States, Italy and Spain came samples of acute and convalescent COVID-19.

Sequenced by immunoSEQ multiplex PCR; TCRdb stores in-frame clones only, minus some. This repertoire shows roughly 160,000 clones, about 86% found once; its top ten account for 5.5% to 7%. This CDR3 spans 16 amino acids. V gave up 5 bases and J gave up 3 bases; unmatched junction bases: 8. Germline lookup yields CDR1 SGHTA and CDR2 FQGTGA. The sequenced sample was peripheral blood. V and J are TRBV7-3 and TRBJ2-4; 9 bases match TRBD1. This TCR derives from a man aged 50 to 59 with active or convalescent COVID-19. CDR3 DNA sequence: TGTGCCAGCAGCCTCCGGGACAGGGTTGTCAAAAACATTCAGTACTTC. Its translation is CASSLRDRVVKNIQYF.